The clone carrying this T cell receptor (beta chain) was observed once. The sample belongs to a study of blood T cell repertoires in COVID-19. Study context: Samples of COVID-19 (acute and convalescent) were obtained from the United States, Italy and Spain. From T cells, B-cell-depleted T cells, or PBMCs came the material, which was cDNA or gDNA.

Germline assignment: CDR1 GTSNPN and CDR2 SVGIG (reference sequence). The CDR3 totals 14 residues. Deletions cut 2 bases from V and 2 bases from J, with 13 bases between. Original handling: Amplification from reference gene primers served as the basis for estimated nucleated cell counts. Assay: immunoSEQ multiplex PCR; the TCRdb copy retains only in-frame clones and omits some. Clonal size and the V and J genes are those of that table, whereas D and trimming came from the DNA. The sample holds 130,000 or so clones; 82% are singletons and the top ten take about 12%. The V and J genes are TRBV30 and TRBJ2-7, with D possibly TRBD1 on 6 matching bases. Sequencing input: peripheral blood. The clonotype comes from a human donor in a cohort sampled during active COVID-19. The CDR3 nucleotides read TGTGCCTGGAGTCCCGGGACACCGCCCTACGAGCAGTACTTC. Encoded protein: CAWSPGTPPYEQYF.